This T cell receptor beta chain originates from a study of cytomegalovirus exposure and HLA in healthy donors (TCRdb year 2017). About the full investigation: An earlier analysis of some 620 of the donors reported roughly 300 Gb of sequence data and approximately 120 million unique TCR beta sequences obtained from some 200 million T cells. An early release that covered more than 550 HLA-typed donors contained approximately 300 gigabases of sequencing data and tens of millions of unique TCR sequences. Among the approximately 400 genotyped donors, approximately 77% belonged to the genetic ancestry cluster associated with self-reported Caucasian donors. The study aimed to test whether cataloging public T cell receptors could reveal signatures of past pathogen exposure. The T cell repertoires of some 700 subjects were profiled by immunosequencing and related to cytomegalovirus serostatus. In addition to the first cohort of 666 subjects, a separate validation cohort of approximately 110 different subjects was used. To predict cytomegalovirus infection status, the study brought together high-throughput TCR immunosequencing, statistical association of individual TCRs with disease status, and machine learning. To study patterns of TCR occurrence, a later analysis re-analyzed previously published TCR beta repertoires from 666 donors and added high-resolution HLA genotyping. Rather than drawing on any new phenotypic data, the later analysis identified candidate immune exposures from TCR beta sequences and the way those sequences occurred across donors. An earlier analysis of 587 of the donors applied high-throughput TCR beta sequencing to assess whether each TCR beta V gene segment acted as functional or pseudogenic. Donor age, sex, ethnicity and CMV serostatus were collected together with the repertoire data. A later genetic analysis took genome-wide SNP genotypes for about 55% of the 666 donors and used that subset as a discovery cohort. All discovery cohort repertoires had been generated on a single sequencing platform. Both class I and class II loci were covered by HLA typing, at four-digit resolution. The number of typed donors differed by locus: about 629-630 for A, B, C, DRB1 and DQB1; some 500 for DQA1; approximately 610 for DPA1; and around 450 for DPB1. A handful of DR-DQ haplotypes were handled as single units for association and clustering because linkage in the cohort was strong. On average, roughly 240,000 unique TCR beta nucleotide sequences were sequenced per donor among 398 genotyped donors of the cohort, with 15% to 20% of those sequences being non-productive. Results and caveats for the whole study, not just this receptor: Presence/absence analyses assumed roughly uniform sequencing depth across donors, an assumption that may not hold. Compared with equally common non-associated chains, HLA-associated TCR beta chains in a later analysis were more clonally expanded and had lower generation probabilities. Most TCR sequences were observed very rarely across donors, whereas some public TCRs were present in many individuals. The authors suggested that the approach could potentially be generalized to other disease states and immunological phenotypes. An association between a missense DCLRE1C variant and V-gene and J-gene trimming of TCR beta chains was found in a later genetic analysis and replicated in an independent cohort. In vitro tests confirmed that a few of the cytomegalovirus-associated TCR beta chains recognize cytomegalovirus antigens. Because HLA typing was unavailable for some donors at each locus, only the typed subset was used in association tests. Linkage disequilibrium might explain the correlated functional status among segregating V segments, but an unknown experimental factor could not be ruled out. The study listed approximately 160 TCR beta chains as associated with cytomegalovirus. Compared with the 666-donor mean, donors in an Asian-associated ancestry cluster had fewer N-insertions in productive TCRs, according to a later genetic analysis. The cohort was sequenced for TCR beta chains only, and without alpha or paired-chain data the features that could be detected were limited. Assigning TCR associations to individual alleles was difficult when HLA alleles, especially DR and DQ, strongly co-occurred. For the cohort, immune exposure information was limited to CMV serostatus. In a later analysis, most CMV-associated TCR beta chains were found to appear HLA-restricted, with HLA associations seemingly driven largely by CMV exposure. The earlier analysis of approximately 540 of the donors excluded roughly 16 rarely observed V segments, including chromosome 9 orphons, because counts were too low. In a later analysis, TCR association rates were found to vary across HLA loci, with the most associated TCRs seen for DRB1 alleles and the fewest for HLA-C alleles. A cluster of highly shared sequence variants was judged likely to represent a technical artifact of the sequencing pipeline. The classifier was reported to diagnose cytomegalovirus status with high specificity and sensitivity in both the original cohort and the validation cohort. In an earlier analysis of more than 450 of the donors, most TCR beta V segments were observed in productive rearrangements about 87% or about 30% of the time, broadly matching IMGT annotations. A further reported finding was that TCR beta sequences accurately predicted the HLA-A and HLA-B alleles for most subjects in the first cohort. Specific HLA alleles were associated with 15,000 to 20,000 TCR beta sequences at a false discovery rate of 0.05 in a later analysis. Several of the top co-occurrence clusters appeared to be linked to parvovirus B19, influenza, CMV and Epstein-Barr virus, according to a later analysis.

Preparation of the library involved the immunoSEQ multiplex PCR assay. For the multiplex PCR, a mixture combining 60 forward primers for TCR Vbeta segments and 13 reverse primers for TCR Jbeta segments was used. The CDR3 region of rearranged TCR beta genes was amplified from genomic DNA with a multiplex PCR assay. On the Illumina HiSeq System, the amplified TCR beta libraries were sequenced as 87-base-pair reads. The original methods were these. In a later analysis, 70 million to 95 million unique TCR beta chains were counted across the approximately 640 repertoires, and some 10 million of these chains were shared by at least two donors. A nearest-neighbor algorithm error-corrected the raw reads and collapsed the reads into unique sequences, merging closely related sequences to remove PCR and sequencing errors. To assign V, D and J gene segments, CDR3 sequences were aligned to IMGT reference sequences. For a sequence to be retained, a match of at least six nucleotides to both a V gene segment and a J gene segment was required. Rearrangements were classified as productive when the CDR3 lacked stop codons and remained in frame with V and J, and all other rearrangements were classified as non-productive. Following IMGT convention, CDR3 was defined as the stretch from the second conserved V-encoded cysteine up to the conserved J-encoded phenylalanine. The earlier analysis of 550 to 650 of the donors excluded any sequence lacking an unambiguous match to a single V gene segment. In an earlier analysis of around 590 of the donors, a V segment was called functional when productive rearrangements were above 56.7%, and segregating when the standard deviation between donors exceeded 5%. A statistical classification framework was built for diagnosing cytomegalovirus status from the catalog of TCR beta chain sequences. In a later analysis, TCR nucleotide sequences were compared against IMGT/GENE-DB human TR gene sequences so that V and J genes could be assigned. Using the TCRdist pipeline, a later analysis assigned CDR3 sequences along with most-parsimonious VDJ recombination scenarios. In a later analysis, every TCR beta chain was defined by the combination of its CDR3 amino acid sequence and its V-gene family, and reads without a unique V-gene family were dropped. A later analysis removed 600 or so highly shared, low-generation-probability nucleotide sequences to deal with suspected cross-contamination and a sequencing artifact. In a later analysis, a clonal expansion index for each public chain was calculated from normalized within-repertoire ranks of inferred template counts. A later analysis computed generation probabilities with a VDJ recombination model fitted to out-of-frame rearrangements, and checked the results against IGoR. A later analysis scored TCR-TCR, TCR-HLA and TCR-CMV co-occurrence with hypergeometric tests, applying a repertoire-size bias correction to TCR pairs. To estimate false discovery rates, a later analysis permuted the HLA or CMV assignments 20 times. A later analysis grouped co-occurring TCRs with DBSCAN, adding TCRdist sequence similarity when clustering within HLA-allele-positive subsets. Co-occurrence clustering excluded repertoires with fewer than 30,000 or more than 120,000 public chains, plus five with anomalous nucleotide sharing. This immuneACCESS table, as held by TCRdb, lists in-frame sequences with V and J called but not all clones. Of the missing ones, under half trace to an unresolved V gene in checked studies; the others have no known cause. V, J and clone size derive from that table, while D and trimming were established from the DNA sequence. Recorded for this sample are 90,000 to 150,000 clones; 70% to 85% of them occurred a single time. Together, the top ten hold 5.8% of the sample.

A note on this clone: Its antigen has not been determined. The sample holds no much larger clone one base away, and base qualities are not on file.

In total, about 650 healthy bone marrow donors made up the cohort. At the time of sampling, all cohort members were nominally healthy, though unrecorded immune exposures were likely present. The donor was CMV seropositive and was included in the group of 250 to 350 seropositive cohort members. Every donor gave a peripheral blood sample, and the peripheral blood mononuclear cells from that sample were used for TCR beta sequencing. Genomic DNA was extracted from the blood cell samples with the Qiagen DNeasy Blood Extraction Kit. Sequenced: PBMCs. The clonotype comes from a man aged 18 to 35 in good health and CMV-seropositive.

The bases are TGCGCCAGCAGTCGGCCCAGGCGGGGTTACACCGGGGAGCTGTTTTTT. It specifies CASSRPRRGYTGELFF. The chain joins TRBV23-1 to TRBJ2-2; TRBD2 is perhaps the D gene, given 6 matching bases. TRBV23-1 falls under the ORF class, with uncertain function. The CDR3, cysteine through phenylalanine, is 16 amino acids long. The CDR3 DNA has 48 bases and is translated from base 1. Trimming at the junction amounts to 4 bases on V and 3 bases on J, and the germline ends lie 15 bases apart.